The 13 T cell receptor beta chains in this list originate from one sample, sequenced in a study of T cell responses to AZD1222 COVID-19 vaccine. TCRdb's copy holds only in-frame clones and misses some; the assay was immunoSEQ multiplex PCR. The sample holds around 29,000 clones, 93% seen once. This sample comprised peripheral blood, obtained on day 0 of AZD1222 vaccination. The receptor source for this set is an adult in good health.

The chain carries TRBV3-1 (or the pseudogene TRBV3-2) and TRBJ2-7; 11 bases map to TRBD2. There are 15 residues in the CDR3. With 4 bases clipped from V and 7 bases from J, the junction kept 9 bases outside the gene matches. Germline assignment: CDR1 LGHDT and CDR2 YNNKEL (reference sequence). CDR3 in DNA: TGTGCCAGCAGCCTAATAGCGGGGGGGCCTTGGGAGCAGTACTTC. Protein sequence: CASSLIAGGPWEQYF.

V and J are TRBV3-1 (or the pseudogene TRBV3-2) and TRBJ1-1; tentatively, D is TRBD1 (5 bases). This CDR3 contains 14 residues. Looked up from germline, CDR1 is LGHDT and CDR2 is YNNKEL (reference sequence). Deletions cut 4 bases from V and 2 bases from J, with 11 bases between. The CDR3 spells CASSLQGVNTEAFF. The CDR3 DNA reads TGTGCCAGCAGCCTTCAGGGCGTAAACACTGAAGCTTTCTTT.

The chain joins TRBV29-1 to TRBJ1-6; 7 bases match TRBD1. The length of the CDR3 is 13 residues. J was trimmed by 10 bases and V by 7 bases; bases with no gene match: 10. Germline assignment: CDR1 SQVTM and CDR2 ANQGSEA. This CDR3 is CSAQGGSGSPLHF. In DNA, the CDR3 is TGCAGCGCCCAGGGGGGCAGCGGGTCACCCCTCCACTTT.

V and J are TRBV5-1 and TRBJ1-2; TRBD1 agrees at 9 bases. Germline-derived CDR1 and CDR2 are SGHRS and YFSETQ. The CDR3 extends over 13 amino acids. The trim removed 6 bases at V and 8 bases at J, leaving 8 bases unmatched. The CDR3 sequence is CASTRDREYGYTF. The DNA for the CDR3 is TGCGCCAGCACCCGGGACAGGGAGTACGGCTACACCTTC.

The CDR3 here is CASSIQRDSVYTF. The CDR3 DNA reads as TGTGCCAGTAGTATTCAACGGGACAGCGTCTACACCTTC. The genes are TRBV19 and TRBJ1-2; 7 positions match TRBD1. The J segment lost 10 bases and the V segment lost 3 bases, leaving 8 bases of the junction unmatched. This CDR3 has 13 amino acids. Germline CDR1 LNHDA, CDR2 SQIVND (reference sequence).

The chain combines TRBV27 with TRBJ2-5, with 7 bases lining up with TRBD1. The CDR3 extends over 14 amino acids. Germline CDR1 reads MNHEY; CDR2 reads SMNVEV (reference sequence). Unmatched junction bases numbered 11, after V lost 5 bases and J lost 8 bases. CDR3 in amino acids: CASSLQGGLGTQYF. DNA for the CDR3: TGTGCCAGCAGTCTTCAAGGGGGCCTAGGAACCCAGTACTTC.

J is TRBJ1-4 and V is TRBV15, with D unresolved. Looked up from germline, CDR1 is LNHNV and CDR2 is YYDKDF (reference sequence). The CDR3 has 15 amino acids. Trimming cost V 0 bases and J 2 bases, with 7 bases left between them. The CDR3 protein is CATSRDQDTNEKLFF. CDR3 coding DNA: TGTGCCACCAGCAGAGATCAGGACACTAATGAAAAACTGTTTTTT.

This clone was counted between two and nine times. Here the CDR3 DNA reads TGCGCCAGCAGCTTTTGGATGAAATCAGGCGGAGAGACCCAGTACTTC. It translates to CASSFWMKSGGETQYF. This chain connects TRBV5-1 to TRBJ2-5, with D unclear. The V gene lost 2 bases and the J gene lost 4 bases, with 18 bases spanning the gap. The germline CDR1 and CDR2 sequences are SGHRS and YFSETQ. The CDR3 has 16 residues.

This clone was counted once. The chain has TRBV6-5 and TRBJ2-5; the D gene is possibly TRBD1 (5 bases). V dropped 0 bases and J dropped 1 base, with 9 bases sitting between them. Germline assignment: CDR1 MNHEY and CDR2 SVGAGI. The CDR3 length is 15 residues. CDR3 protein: CASSYSTGSQETQYF. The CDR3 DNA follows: TGTGCCAGCAGTTACTCAACAGGATCCCAAGAGACCCAGTACTTC.

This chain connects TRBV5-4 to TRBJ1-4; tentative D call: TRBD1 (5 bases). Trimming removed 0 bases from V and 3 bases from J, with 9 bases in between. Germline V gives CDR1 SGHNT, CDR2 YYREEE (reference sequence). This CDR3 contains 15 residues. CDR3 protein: CASSLGGWSNEKLFF. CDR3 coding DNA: TGTGCCAGCAGCTTGGGGGGGTGGTCTAATGAAAAACTGTTTTTT.

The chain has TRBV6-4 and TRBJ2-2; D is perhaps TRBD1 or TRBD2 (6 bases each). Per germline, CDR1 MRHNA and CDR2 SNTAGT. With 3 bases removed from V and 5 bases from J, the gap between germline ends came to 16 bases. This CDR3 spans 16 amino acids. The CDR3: CASSEGRGHPTGELFF. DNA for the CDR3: TGTGCCAGCAGTGAAGGCCGGGGGCACCCTACCGGGGAGCTGTTTTTT.

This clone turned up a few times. The CDR3 region is CASSMEHIYSYNEQFF. The CDR3 DNA follows: TGTGCCAGTAGTATGGAACACATCTACTCCTACAATGAGCAGTTCTTC. The chain employs TRBV19 and TRBJ2-1; D is unclear. With 3 bases removed from V and 0 bases from J, the gap between germline ends came to 12 bases. Per germline, CDR1 LNHDA and CDR2 SQIVND (reference sequence). The CDR3 contains 16 residues.

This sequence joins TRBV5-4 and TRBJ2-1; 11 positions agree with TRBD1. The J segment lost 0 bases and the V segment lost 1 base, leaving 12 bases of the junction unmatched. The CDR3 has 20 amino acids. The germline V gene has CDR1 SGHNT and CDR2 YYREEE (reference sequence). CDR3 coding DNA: TGTGCCAGCAGCTTGTACCGGGACAGGGGGTCAAAGAGCTCCTACAATGAGCAGTTCTTC. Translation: CASSLYRDRGSKSSYNEQFF. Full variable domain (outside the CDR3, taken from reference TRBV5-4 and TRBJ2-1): ETGVTQSPTHLIKTRGQQVTLRCSSQSGHNTVSWYQQALGQGPQFIFQYYREEENGRGNFPPRFSGLQFPNYSSELNVNALELDDSALYLCASSLYRDRGSKSSYNEQFFGPGTRLTVL.